This paragraph covers one T cell receptor (beta chain) sequence. Its antigen is not known. Per germline, CDR1 SGHAT and CDR2 FQNNGV. The CDR3 spans 14 residues. V lost 1 base and J lost 3, with 9 bases in between. The record originates from a study of PD-L1 blockade in urothelial cancer. Study details: About nine tenths of the roughly 30 patients were men with bladder-origin urothelial cancer. T cells numbered a median of approximately 150,000 in the blood samples.

Overall study findings and caveats: Below-median pretreatment blood TCR clonality was a predictor of better survival.

The data were produced by immunoSEQ multiplex PCR, yet TCRdb's version contains in-frame clones alone and is incomplete. The data show 75,000 to 90,000 clones, with 82% seen just once and 8% to 10% held by the top ten. This specimen consisted of PBMCs, obtained around atezolizumab (anti-PD-L1) treatment. This chain uses TRBV11-2 with TRBJ2-5; D remains ambiguous. The receptor was isolated from a man aged 65-85 years with urothelial cancer. CDR3 region: CASSLGDSEETQYF. For the CDR3, the DNA is TGTGCCAGCAGCTTAGGAGACTCCGAAGAGACCCAGTACTTC.